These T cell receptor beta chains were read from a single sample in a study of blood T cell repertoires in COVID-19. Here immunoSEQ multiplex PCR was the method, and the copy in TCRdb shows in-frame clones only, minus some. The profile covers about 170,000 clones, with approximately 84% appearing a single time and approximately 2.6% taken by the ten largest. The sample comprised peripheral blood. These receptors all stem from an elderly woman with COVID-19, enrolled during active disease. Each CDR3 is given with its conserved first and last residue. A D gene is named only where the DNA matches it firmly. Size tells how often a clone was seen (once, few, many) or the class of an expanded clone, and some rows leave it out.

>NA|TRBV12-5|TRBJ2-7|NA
TGTGCTAGTGGTCCCTCCCGGACTCGGGGAGCGTACGAGCAGTACTTC
CASGPSRTRGAYEQYF
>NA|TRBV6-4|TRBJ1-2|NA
TGTGCCAGCAGTGACAGTCACGGGGATGGATATGGCTACACCTTC
CASSDSHGDGYGYTF
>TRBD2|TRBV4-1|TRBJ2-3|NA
TGCGCCAGCAGCCAAGAACCGGGACTAGCGGGCACAGATACGCAGTATTTT
CASSQEPGLAGTDTQYF
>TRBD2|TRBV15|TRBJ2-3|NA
TGTGCCACCAGCAGCGGACTAGCGGGAGTCACAGATACGCAGTATTTT
CATSSGLAGVTDTQYF
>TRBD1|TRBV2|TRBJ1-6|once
TGTGCCAGCAGCAGACAGGGCGAGAATTCACCCCTCCACTTT
CASSRQGENSPLHF
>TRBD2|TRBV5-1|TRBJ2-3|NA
TGCGCCAGCAGTTCGTTTAGCGGGAGTACAGATACGCAGTATTTT
CASSSFSGSTDTQYF
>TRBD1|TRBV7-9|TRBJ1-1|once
TGTGCCAGCAGCCCCCGCGACAGGGTCACTGAAGCTTTCTTT
CASSPRDRVTEAFF
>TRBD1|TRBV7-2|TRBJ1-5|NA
TGTGCCAGCAGCACCACCGGGACAGGGCATCAGCCCCAGCATTTT
CASSTTGTGHQPQHF
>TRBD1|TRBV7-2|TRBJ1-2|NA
TGTGCCAGCAGCTTAGCAGGACAGGGGCTGGGCTACACCTTC
CASSLAGQGLGYTF
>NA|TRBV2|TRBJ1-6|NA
TGTGCCAGCAGCGCAGGGTATTCACCCCTCCACTTT
CASSAGYSPLHF
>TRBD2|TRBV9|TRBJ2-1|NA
TGTGCCAGCAGCGCCTTACTAGCGGGGGGGCCACGTGGGAATGAGCAGTTCTTC
CASSALLAGGPRGNEQFF
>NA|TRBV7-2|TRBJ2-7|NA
TGTGCCAGCAGCTACTCGAGGGAGCAGTACTTC
CASSYSREQYF
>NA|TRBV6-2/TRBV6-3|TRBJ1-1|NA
TGTGCCAGCAGTACCCGACAGAGGAACACTGAAGCTTTCTTT
CASSTRQRNTEAFF
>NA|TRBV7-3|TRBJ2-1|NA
TGTGCCAGCAGCCCGTCCCGGGACAACTACAATGAGCAGTTCTTC
CASSPSRDNYNEQFF
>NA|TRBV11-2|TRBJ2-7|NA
TGTGCCAGCAGCTTAGGGGGGGGGCTCTCCTACGAGCAGTACTTC
CASSLGGGLSYEQYF
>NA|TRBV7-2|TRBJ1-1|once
TGTGCCAGCAGCTTATCTTCCGGGAACACTGAAGCTTTCTTT
CASSLSSGNTEAFF
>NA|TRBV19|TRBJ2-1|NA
TGTGCCAGTAGTCCCAGGGTTGCTCTATACAATGAGCAGTTCTTC
CASSPRVALYNEQFF
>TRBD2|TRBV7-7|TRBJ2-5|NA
TGTGCCAGCGGGGTCGCGGGAGGAGAAGAGACCCAGTACTTC
CASGVAGGEETQYF
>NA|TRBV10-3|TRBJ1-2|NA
TGTGCCATCAGTGAGTCGACCAGGGCTAACTATGGCTACACCTTC
CAISESTRANYGYTF
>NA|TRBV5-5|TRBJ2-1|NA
TGTGCCAGCAGCCTTCATCCCGGGGGAGATTACAATGAGCAGTTCTTC
CASSLHPGGDYNEQFF
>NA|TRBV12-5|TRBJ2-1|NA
TGTGCTAGTGCTAACGGGGATGAGCAGTTCTTC
CASANGDEQFF
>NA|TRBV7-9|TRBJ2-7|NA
TGTGCCAGCAGCCCCCCCCGCGGAGGGGATACCTACGAGCAGTACTTC
CASSPPRGGDTYEQYF
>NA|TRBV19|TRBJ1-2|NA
TGTGCCAGTAGTATAGACCTCACTCTCTACCGGTCCTACCGGGGAGGCTACACCTTC
CASSIDLTLYRSYRGGYTF
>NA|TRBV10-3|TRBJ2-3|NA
TGTGCCATCAGTTCTTTAACAGATACGCAGTATTTT
CAISSLTDTQYF
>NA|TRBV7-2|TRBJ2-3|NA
TGTGCCAGCAGCCAAACAGGGAGGGGAAAAGATACGCAGTATTTT
CASSQTGRGKDTQYF
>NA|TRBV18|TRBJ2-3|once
TGTGCCAGCTCACCCCGGGGGACTAGCACAGATACGCAGTATTTT
CASSPRGTSTDTQYF
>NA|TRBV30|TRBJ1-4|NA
TGTGCCTGGAGTATTACAGGGACAGAAAAACTGTTTTTT
CAWSITGTEKLFF
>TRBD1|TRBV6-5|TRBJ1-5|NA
TGTGCCAGCAAAGACAGGGGGCTTGGGCCCCAGCATTTT
CASKDRGLGPQHF
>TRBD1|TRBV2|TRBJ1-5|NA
TGTGCCAGCAACGGACAGGGGAATCAGCCCCAGCATTTT
CASNGQGNQPQHF
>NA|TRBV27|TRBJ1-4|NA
TGTGCCAGCAGTCAAATTGGGACAACAACTAATGAAAAACTGTTTTTT
CASSQIGTTTNEKLFF
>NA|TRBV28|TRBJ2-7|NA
TGTGCCAGCAGCCAAGCGAGGGTTTGGTCCTACGAGCAGTACTTC
CASSQARVWSYEQYF
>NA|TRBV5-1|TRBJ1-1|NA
TGCGCCAGCTACTCGGGGGAGCTGCGAAACACTGAAGCTTTCTTT
CASYSGELRNTEAFF
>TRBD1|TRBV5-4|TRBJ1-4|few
TGTGCCAGCAGCCACGACAGGGTTGAAAAACTGTTTTTT
CASSHDRVEKLFF
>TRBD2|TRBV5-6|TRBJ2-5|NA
TGTGCCAGCAGCTTGGCCACGGGGGGGCTAGAGACCCAGTACTTC
CASSLATGGLETQYF
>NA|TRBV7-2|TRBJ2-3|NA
TGTGCCAGCAGGACTTTCCTAACAGATACGCAGTATTTT
CASRTFLTDTQYF
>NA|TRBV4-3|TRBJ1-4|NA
TGCGCCAGCAGCCAAGCAGGAGGCCGACTTGAAAAACTGTTTTTT
CASSQAGGRLEKLFF